A single TCR beta chain is shown here with its context. Researchers amplified the TCR beta CDR3 regions from RNA transcripts. RT-PCR in the first round (using the HTBI primer set) targeted the TCR CDR3. TCRdb fed the multiplex PCR reads into MiXCR, producing one record per CDR3 protein. Of about 700,000 distinct CDR3 sequences listed, approximately 15% were seen once; the top ten hold approximately 10%. This sample was taken from a study of T cells in Graves' hyperthyroidism and ophthalmopathy. Background on the study: The initial diagnosis was the point when peripheral blood was collected, ahead of any treatment.

Trimming cost V 4 bases and J 3 bases; bases outside gene matches: 4. The CDR3 is 14 residues long. Looked up from germline, CDR1 is SQVTM and CDR2 is ANQGSEA. Sequenced: blood. The chain uses TRBV29-1 and TRBJ2-2; 8 bases are a match to TRBD2. The TCR comes from a woman aged 18-29 years with Graves' hyperthyroidism. As DNA, the CDR3 is TGCAGCGTTGTAAGCGGGAGACACACCGGGGAGCTGTTTTTT. Encoded protein: CSVVSGRHTGELFF.